This T cell receptor (beta chain) was retrieved from a study of shared clonotypes between healthy human individuals. Subsets obtained from CD4+ cells comprised CD45RA+ naive and CD45RA-negative memory cells. Generated by immunoSEQ multiplex PCR, the TCRdb table keeps only in-frame clones and is missing some. The table records about 960,000 clones, roughly 72% of them present only once. V shed 8 bases, J shed 5 bases, and the junction held 8 bases outside the gene matches. The V gene's germline CDR1 is SNHLY and CDR2 FYNNEI. The CDR3 sequence is 13 residues long. The sequence was collected from a man aged 18-30 years in good health. The sequencing input was memory CD4+ T cells sorted from blood. Subset noted: CD45RA-negative fraction. The V call is TRBV2, the J call TRBJ1-1; 7 bases match TRBD1. The CDR3 here is CASARQGETEAFF. The CDR3 region has the DNA TGTGCCAGCGCCCGGCAGGGGGAAACTGAAGCTTTCTTT.